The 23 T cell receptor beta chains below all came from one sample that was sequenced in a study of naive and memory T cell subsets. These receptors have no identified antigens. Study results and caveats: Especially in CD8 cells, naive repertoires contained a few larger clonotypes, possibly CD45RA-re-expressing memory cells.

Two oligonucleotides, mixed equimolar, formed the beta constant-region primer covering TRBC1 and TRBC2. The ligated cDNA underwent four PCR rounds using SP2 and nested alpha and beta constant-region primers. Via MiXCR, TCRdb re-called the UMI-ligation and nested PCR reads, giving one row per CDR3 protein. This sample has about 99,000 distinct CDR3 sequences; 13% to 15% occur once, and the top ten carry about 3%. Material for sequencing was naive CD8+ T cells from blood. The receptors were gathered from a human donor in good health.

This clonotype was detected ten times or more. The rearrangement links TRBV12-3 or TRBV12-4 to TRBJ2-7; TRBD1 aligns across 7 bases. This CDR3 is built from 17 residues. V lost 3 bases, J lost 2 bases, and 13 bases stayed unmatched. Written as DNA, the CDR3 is TGTGCCAGCAGTTTGGAGAGATACCGGGACAGCACCTACGAGCAGTACTTC. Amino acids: CASSLERYRDSTYEQYF.

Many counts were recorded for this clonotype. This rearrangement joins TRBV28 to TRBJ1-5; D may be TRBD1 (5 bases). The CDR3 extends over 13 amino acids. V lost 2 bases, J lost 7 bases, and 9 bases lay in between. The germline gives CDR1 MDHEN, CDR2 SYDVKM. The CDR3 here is CASSLMGPQPQHF. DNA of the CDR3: TGTGCCAGCAGTTTAATGGGACCCCAGCCCCAGCATTTT.

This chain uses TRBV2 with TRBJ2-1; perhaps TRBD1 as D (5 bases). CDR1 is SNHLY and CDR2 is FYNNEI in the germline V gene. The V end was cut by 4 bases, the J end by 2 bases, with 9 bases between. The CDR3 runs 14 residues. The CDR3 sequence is CASSADNTYNEQFF. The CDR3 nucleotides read TGTGCCAGCAGTGCGGACAATACCTACAATGAGCAGTTCTTC.

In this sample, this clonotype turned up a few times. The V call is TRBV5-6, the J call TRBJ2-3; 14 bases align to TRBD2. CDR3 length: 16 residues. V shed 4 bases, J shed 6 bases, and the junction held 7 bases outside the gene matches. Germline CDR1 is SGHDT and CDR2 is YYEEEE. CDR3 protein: CASSPGLAGVSDTQYF. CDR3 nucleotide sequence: TGTGCCAGCAGCCCGGGACTAGCGGGAGTATCGGATACGCAGTATTTT.

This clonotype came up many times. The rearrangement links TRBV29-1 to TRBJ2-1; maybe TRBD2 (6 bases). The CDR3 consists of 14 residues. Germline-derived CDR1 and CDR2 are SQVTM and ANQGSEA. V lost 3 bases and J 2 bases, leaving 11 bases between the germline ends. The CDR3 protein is CSVDGGAPYNEQFF. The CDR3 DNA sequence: TGCAGCGTTGACGGAGGGGCCCCCTACAATGAGCAGTTCTTC.

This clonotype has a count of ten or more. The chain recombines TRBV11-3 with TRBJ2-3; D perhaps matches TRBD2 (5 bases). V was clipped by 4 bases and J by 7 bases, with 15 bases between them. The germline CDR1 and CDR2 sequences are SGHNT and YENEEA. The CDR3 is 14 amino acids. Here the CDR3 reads CASSSTINANTQYF. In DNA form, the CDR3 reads TGTGCCAGCAGCTCGACTATCAATGCTAATACGCAGTATTTT.

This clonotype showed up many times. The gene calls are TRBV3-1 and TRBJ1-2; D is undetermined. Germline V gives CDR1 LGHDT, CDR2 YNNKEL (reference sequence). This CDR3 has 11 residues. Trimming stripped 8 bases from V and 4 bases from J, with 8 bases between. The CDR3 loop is CASLGSYGYTF. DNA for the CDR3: TGTGCCAGCTTGGGCAGCTATGGCTACACCTTC.

CDR3 region: CASSAPMTDTQYF. The CDR3 DNA reads as TGTGCCAGCAGCGCCCCAATGACAGATACGCAGTATTTT. The chain recombines TRBV9 with TRBJ2-3; D not certain. V lost 3 bases to trimming and J lost 3 bases, with 8 bases between them. The CDR3 is made up of 13 amino acids. Germline V gives CDR1 SGDLS, CDR2 YYNGEE.

CDR3 coding DNA: TGTGCCAGCAGTTACGATTGGGTTGGGGACACCGGGGAGCTGTTTTTT. This codes for CASSYDWVGDTGELFF. This chain uses TRBV6-2 or TRBV6-3 with TRBJ2-2; D is uncertain. Trimming took 2 bases from V and 3 from J, leaving 13 bases between them. Germline CDR1 reads MNHEY; CDR2 reads SVGEGT. The CDR3 has 16 residues.

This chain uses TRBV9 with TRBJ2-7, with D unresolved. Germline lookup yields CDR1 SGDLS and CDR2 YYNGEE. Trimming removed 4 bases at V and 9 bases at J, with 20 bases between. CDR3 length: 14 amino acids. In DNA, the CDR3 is TGTGCCAGCAGCCTTGAGACAAGCCTCTTAGGGCAGTACTTC. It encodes CASSLETSLLGQYF.

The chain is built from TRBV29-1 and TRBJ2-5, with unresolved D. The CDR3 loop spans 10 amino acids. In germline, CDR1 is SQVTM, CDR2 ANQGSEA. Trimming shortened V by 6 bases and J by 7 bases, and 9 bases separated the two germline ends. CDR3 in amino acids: CSVVDGTQYF. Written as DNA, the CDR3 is TGCAGCGTGGTGGACGGGACCCAGTACTTC.

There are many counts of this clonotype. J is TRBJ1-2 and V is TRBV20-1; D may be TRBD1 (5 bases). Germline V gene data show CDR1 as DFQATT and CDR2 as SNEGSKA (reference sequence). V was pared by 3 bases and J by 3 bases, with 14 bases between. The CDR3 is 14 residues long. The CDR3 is CSASYQGAHYGYTF. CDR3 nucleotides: TGCAGTGCTAGTTACCAGGGCGCGCACTATGGCTACACCTTC.

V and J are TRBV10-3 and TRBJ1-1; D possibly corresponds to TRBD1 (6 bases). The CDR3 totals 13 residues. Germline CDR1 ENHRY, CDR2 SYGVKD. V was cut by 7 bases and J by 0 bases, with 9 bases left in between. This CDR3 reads CAIKDSLNTEAFF. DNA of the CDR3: TGTGCCATCAAGGACAGCTTGAACACTGAAGCTTTCTTT.

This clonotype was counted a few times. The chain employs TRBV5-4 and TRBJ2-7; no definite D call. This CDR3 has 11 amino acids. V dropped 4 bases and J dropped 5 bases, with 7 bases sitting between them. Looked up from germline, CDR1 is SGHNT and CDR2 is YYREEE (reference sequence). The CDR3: CASSAYNEQYF. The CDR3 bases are TGTGCCAGCAGCGCTTATAACGAGCAGTACTTC.

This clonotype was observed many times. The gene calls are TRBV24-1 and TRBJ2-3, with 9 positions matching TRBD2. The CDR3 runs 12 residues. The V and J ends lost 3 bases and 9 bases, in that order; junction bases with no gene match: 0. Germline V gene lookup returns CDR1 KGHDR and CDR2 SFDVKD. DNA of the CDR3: TGTGCCACCAGTGATACTAGCGGGACGCAGTATTTT. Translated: CATSDTSGTQYF.

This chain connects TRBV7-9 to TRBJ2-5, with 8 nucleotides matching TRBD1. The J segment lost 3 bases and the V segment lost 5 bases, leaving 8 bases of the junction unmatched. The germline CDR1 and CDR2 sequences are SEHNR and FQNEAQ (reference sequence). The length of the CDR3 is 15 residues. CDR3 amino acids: CASSGLLQGEETQYF. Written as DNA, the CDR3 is TGTGCCAGCAGCGGCCTCCTACAGGGGGAAGAGACCCAGTACTTC.

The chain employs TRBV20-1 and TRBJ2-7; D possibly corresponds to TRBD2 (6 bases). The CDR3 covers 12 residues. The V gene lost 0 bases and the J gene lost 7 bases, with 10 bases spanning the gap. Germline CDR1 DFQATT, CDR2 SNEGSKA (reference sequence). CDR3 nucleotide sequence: TGCAGTGCTAGAGATGGAGGGCTTGAGCAGTACTTC. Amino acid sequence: CSARDGGLEQYF.

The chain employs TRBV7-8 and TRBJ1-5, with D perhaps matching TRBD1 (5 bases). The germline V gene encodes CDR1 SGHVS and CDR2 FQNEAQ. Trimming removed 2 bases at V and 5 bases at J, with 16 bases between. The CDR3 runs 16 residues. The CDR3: CASSLKGGEGYQPQHF. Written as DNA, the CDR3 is TGTGCCAGCAGCTTAAAAGGAGGGGAGGGATATCAGCCCCAGCATTTT.

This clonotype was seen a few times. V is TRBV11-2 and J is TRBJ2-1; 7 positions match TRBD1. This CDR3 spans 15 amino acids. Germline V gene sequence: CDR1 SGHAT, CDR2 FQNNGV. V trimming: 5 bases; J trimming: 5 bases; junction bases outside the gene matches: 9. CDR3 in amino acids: CASSNRGGENNEQFF. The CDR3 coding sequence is TGTGCCAGCAGCAACAGGGGTGGGGAAAACAATGAGCAGTTCTTC.

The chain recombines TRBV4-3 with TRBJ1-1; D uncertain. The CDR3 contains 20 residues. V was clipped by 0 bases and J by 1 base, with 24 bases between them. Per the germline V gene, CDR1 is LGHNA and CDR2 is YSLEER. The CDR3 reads CASSQDRRYEGWRANTEAFF. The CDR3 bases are TGCGCCAGCAGCCAAGATCGAAGGTATGAGGGATGGAGGGCGAACACTGAAGCTTTCTTT.

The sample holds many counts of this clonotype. CDR3 nucleotide sequence: TGTGCCAGTAGTATAGGGGGCGAGTTCTCGCCCCAGCATTTT. Protein sequence: CASSIGGEFSPQHF. The chain employs TRBV19 and TRBJ1-5; a weak D match, TRBD1 (5 bases). The CDR3 totals 14 residues. CDR1 LNHDA and CDR2 SQIVND come from the germline V gene (reference sequence). The ends were cut back, 1 base at V and 9 bases at J, with 13 bases in the middle.

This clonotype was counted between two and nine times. CDR3 in DNA: TGTGCCAGCAGCTTGCAGGTCACCTACGAGCAGTACTTC. Translated, it gives CASSLQVTYEQYF. The chain employs TRBV11-2 and TRBJ2-7; D remains ambiguous. V gave up 3 bases and J gave up 2 bases, with 8 bases separating them. The CDR3 has 13 amino acids. The germline CDR1 and CDR2 sequences are SGHAT and FQNNGV.

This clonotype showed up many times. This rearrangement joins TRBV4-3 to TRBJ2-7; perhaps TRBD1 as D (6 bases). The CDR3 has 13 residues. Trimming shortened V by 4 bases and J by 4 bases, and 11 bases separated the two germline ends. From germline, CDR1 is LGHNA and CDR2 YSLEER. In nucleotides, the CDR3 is TGCGCCAGCAGCCCAGACAGGTGGTACGAGCAGTACTTC. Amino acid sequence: CASSPDRWYEQYF.